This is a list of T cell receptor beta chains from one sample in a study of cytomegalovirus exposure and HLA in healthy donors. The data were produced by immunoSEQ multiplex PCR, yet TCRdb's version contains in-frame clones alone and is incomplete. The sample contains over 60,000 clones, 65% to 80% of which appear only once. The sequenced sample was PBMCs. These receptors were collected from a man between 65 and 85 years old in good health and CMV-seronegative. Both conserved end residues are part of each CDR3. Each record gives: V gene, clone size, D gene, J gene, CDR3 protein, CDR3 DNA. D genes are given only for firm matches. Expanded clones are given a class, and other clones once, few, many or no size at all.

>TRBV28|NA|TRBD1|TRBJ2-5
CASSWRTGGVETQYF
TGTGCCAGCAGTTGGAGGACAGGGGGCGTCGAGACCCAGTACTTC
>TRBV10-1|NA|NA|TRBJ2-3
CASSDQYSTDTQYF
TGCGCCAGCAGTGACCAGTATAGCACAGATACGCAGTATTTT
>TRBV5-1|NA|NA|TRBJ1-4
CASSFIGSTNEKLFF
TGCGCCAGCAGCTTTATCGGGAGCACTAATGAAAAACTGTTTTTT
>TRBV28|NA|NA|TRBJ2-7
CASTHPGTGSYEQYF
TGTGCCAGCACCCATCCGGGTACAGGCTCCTACGAGCAGTACTTC
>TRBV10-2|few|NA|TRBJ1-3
CASSYGLTGGGNTIYF
TGCGCCAGCAGTTACGGCCTGACAGGTGGTGGAAACACCATATATTTT
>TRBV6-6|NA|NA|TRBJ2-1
CTTSISSYNEQFF
TGTACTACCTCGATTAGCTCCTACAATGAGCAGTTCTTC
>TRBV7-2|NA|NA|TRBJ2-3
CASSLGHRTDTQYF
TGTGCCAGCAGCTTAGGACACCGCACAGATACGCAGTATTTT
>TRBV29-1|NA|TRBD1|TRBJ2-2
CSVESGGDTGELFF
TGCAGCGTTGAATCAGGGGGCGACACCGGGGAGCTGTTTTTT
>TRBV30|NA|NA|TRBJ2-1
CAWNLLDLYNEQFF
TGTGCCTGGAACCTACTAGACCTCTACAATGAGCAGTTCTTC
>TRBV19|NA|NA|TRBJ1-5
CASSKADSQPQHF
TGTGCCAGTAGTAAGGCTGACAGCCAGCCCCAGCATTTT
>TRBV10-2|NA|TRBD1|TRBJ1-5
CASSSGQAHNQPQHF
TGCGCCAGCAGCTCGGGACAGGCCCACAATCAGCCCCAGCATTTT
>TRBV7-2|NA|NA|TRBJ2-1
CASSLVGSLGGEQFF
TGTGCCAGCAGCTTAGTTGGTAGTCTGGGGGGTGAGCAGTTCTTC
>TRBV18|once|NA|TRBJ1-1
CASSEQSGDLTEAFF
TGTGCCAGCTCAGAACAGTCAGGGGATTTGACTGAAGCTTTCTTT
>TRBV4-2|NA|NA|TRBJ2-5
CASSRTVGETQYF
TGTGCCAGCAGCCGAACAGTAGGAGAGACCCAGTACTTC
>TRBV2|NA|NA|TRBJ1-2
CASSGSGGDYTF
TGTGCCAGCAGTGGTAGTGGGGGGGACTACACCTTC
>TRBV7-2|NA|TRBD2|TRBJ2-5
CASSLSGGRGETQYF
TGTGCCAGCAGCTTAAGCGGGGGCCGGGGGGAGACCCAGTACTTC
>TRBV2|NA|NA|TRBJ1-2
CASLLSVLYGYTF
TGTGCCAGCCTGCTCTCGGTACTCTATGGCTACACCTTC
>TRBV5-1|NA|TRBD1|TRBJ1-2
CASRPLEGAGYGYTF
TGCGCCAGCCGCCCCCTTGAGGGGGCCGGCTATGGCTACACCTTC
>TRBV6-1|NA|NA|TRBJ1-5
CASSQTGNRNQPQHF
TGTGCCAGCAGCCAAACAGGGAACAGGAATCAGCCCCAGCATTTT
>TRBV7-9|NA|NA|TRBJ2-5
CASSLGYQGPNFQETQYF
TGTGCCAGCAGCTTAGGGTATCAGGGCCCGAACTTTCAAGAGACCCAGTACTTC
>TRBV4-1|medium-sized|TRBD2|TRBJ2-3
CASSQIGLAGDTQYF
TGCGCCAGCAGCCAGATCGGACTAGCGGGTGATACGCAGTATTTT
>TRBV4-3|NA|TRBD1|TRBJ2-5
CASSQGSAGGWETQYF
TGCGCCAGCAGCCAAGGATCGGCAGGGGGCTGGGAGACCCAGTACTTC
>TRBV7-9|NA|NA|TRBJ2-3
CASSPGPDPLTDTQYF
TGTGCCAGCAGCCCTGGGCCAGACCCACTCACAGATACGCAGTATTTT
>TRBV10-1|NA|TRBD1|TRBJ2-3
CASSEEQGAGDTQYF
TGCGCCAGCAGTGAGGAGCAGGGGGCGGGAGATACGCAGTATTTT
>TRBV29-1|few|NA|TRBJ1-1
CSVDSTAAVAFF
TGCAGCGTTGATTCGACTGCGGCTGTGGCTTTCTTT
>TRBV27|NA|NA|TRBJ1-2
CASSRQPTNYGYTF
TGTGCCAGCAGCCGACAGCCTACTAACTATGGCTACACCTTC
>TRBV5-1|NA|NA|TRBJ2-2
CASSLGRVKTGELFF
TGCGCCAGCAGCTTGGGCAGGGTGAAAACCGGGGAGCTGTTTTTT
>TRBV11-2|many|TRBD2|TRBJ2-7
CASSLGTSEIYEQYF
TGTGCCAGCAGCCTTGGGACTAGCGAGATATACGAGCAGTACTTC
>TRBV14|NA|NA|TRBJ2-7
CASSLSRSYEQYF
TGTGCCAGCAGCCTCTCCCGTTCCTACGAGCAGTACTTC
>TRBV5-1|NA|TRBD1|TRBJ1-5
CASSPGTGRQPQHF
TGCGCCAGCAGCCCCGGGACAGGGAGACAGCCCCAGCATTTT
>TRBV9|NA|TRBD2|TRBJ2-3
CASSVGGLAGTGDTQYF
TGTGCCAGCAGCGTAGGGGGGCTAGCGGGTACAGGAGATACGCAGTATTTT
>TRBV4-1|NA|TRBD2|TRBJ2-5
CASSQGPSGRETQYF
TGCGCCAGCAGCCAAGGTCCTAGCGGGAGAGAGACCCAGTACTTC
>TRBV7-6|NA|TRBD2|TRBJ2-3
CASSLAGLATDTQYF
TGTGCCAGCAGCTTAGCTGGACTAGCGACAGATACGCAGTATTTT
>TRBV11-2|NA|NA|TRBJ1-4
CASREWGTGGEKLFF
TGTGCCAGCAGGGAGTGGGGGACGGGAGGCGAAAAACTGTTTTTT
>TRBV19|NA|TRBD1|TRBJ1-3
CASSIGEGQGASGNTIYF
TGTGCCAGTAGCATCGGCGAGGGACAGGGGGCTTCTGGAAACACCATATATTTT
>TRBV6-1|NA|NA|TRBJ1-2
CASSGQMGLDGYTF
TGTGCCAGCAGTGGTCAGATGGGACTCGATGGCTACACCTTC
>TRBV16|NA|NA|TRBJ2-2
CASSQDRTGELFF
TGTGCCAGCAGCCAAGACAGAACCGGGGAGCTGTTTTTT
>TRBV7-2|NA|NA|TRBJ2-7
CASSLVAGPYEQYF
TGTGCCAGCAGCTTAGTGGCAGGGCCCTACGAGCAGTACTTC
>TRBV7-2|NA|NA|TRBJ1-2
CASSLSGSSYGYTF
TGTGCCAGCAGCCTTTCCGGGTCCAGCTATGGCTACACCTTC
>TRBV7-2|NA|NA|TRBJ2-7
CASSHPGHLYEQYF
TGTGCCAGCAGCCATCCGGGACATCTCTACGAGCAGTACTTC
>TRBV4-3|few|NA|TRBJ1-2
CASSQGPSRLQGYYGYTF
TGCGCCAGCAGCCAAGGTCCGTCGCGGTTACAGGGTTATTATGGCTACACCTTC
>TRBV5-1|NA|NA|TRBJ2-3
CASSLGASRTDTQYF
TGCGCCAGCAGCCTGGGGGCTAGCCGCACAGATACGCAGTATTTT
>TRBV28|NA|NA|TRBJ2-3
CAIRSGHSTDTQYF
TGTGCCATCCGGAGCGGGCATAGCACAGATACGCAGTATTTT
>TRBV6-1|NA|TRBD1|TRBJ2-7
CASSEGQGRYEQYF
TGTGCCAGCAGTGAAGGACAGGGGAGGTACGAGCAGTACTTC
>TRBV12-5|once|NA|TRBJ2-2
CASGLVYQGPAGELFF
TGTGCTAGTGGTTTGGTATACCAGGGGCCTGCCGGGGAGCTGTTTTTT
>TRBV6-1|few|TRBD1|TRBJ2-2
CASITGTANTGELFF
TGTGCCAGCATCACCGGGACAGCGAACACCGGGGAGCTGTTTTTT
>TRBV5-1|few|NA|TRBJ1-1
CASSFGTGPGITEAFF
TGCGCCAGCAGCTTTGGAACGGGCCCGGGGATCACTGAAGCTTTCTTT